The entry that follows covers one TCR beta chain sequence. No cognate antigen has been identified for it. One end of the junction varies from germline; a read error may be responsible. From cysteine to phenylalanine, the CDR3 is 12 amino acids long. Only CDR3 DNA is held: 36 bases, read in frame from base 1. Library prep was done by PCR. DNA from cultured CD4+ T cells was subjected to TCR sequencing with the Oncomine TCR Beta short-read assay at the Johns Hopkins FTIC core. Genomic DNA was extracted from the cultured CD4+ T cells with the QIAamp micro DNA kit. Oncomine TCR Beta libraries from cultured CD4+ T cells were pooled with unique dual indexes and sequenced on an Illumina iSeq 100. Per the source publication's procedure: Non-productive sequences were removed, and CDR3s not starting with C, not ending with F or W, or shorter than 7 amino acids were discarded. The MANAFEST web application identified antigen-specific clonotypes by comparing peptide-stimulated wells against reference wells and other culture wells. For a clone to be called positive, the clone needed an FDR below 0.05, an odds ratio above 5, and a productive frequency above 0.1% in at least two of three replicate wells. A clonotype counted as cross-reactive if it showed significant expansion both in the SARS-CoV-2 spike wells and in at least one common cold coronavirus spike condition. Using R version 3.6.1, CDR3 homology was evaluated through Levenshtein distances (stringdist) along with unrooted phylogenetic trees (ape). TCRdb took the public reads, trimmed them with fastp at Q25, ran MiXCR for clone calling and kept in-frame beta chains. A single entry per CDR3 protein holds the most common genes and DNA from its merged rows. What appears here as the V and J calls and clone size reflects TCRdb's work, not the paper's. The table for this sample lists 16,000 or so distinct CDR3 sequences; roughly 45% of them were counted only once. The top ten clones comprise around 6.6% of the sample.

According to the study, the label for this sample's treatment or condition signals: roughly 10-day PBMC culture with coronavirus spike peptide pools or control peptides (ViraFEST assay). The study used the ViraFEST assay, which expanded antigen-specific T cells with peptide pools and then identified expanded clonotypes by TCR sequencing. Positive SARS-CoV-2 PCR tests in the convalescent patients dated from March to December 2020, before Alpha, Beta and Delta variants emerged in the United States. Each well held some 2 million PBMCs cultured with roughly 10 ug/ml peptide pools in IMDM containing around 5% human AB serum and around 10 IU/ml IL-2. Half of the culture medium was replaced with fresh IL-2-containing medium on days 3 and 7. CD4+ T cells were isolated after around 9 days of culture through negative selection using the EasySep CD4+ T cell isolation kit. Ficoll-Paque Plus gradient centrifugation was used to isolate PBMCs from whole blood, and the isolated PBMCs were then either used fresh or cryopreserved at -140C. Each culture condition was generally run in triplicate wells.

The record originates from a study of vaccination and CD4 T cells after COVID-19 (dated by TCRdb to between 2021 and 2022). With regard to the full study: Convalescent patients had a positive SARS-CoV-2 result on nasal swab PCR, and of these patients, 8 or 9 had mild disease and one had severe disease. In roughly 10 COVID-19 convalescent patients and a handful of infection-naive healthy vaccine recipients, the spike-specific CD4+ TCR repertoire before mRNA vaccination was compared with the repertoire after mRNA vaccination. As controls, cultures received a CEFX viral epitope pool (the positive control), an HIV-1 Nef peptide pool (the negative control), or no peptide at all. Six males and four females were included in the convalescent cohort, with two Hispanic individuals, seven Caucasians, two Asians and one multiracial person represented. Two doses of either the Pfizer-BioNTech BNT162b2 vaccine (n=8) or the Moderna mRNA-1273 vaccine (n=2) were administered to participants. Post-COVID blood samples were collected from convalescent patients a median of approximately 100 days after diagnosis, with a range of about 30 to 161 days. Post-vaccine blood samples were obtained a median of approximately 70 days after the second vaccine dose, with a range of about 13 to 250 days. For stimulating the cultures, overlapping spike peptide pools were used, derived from SARS-CoV-2 as well as from the common cold coronaviruses HCoV-NL63, HCoV-OC43 and HCoV-229E. What the study reported, not specific to this receptor: An increase in the median number of SARS-CoV-2-reactive clonotypes from roughly 20 after infection to 38 after vaccination was observed, but the change was not found to be significant. The study included relatively few convalescent patients and did not analyze early timepoints after natural infection. Among convalescent patients, a median roughly 90% of the SARS-CoV-2-reactive clones seen after vaccination appeared only after vaccination, which suggests priming specific to the vaccine. Of the vaccine-specific clones found in convalescent patients, nearly all (304 of 307) were mono-reactive for SARS-CoV-2 spike instead of being cross-reactive with common cold coronaviruses.

The TCR originated in a human donor who had recovered from COVID-19. The sequence joins TRBV12-3 or TRBV12-4 to TRBJ2-7, with the D segment identity uncertain. The sample here was CD4+ T cells from blood, cultured in vitro, taken after SARS-CoV-2 vaccination. At the DNA level, the sequence is TGTGCCAGCAGTTATCAGAACAACGAGCAGCACTTC. Translated, this gives CASSYQNNEQHF.